This TCR beta chain was retrieved from a study of shared clonotypes between healthy human individuals. Study-level findings and limits: Naive subsets generally had larger estimated richness than memory subsets. Blood was the only sampled material, and tissue repertoires likely differ. Shared clonotypes across all four donors exceeded non-shared ones in generation probability.

Running of the assay took place at deep level. The method was immunoSEQ multiplex PCR; TCRdb's version includes in-frame clones alone and lacks a portion of them. The table has approximately 640,000 clones, 90% seen once. Points on this clone: The antigen is unknown.

Germline V gives CDR1 SGDLS, CDR2 YYNGEE. The CDR3 spans 14 residues. V lost 3 bases and J 5 bases, leaving 13 bases between the germline ends. Sequenced: memory CD8+ T cells from PBMCs. Noted subset: CD45RO+ cells pooled with CCR7-negative TemRA cells. This TCR derives from a man aged 18 to 30 in good health. Some clones in this sample may be carry-over from other donors' samples. The gene calls are TRBV9 and TRBJ2-3; D perhaps matches TRBD1 (6 bases). CDR3 DNA: TGTGCCAGCAGCGATGGACAGAGGGGAGATACGCAGTATTTT. As protein: CASSDGQRGDTQYF.